The clone carrying this T cell receptor beta chain appeared a single time. Its antigen is unidentified. The sample is drawn from a study of CD8+CD57+ T cells in acquired aplastic anemia. At the level of the study: Quantities of DNA derived from sorted CD4+ and CD8+ cells averaged approximately 3.3 ug.

The study profiled TCR beta VDJ and CDR3 using genomic DNA as template. TCRdb re-analysed the reads in MiXCR, keeping a single row per CDR3 protein. Here the sample spans roughly 300,000 distinct CDR3 sequences, about 56% being singletons. Notes on the study in general: Overlap between patients and controls comprised 25 to 30 CD8+ CDR3 sequences.

Sequencing was performed on sorted CD4+, CD8+, or CD8+CD57+ T cells (not recorded which) from PBMCs. The sequence came from a human donor with severe aplastic anemia or a healthy control (not recorded which).

The CDR3 is CASSATGTGLPLHF. CDR3 nucleotides: TGTGCCAGCAGCGCGACAGGGACTGGGTTACCCCTCCACTTT. The chain joins TRBV7-2 to TRBJ1-6, with 7 bases identical to TRBD1. Germline trimming cut 5 bases from V and 12 bases from J; bases unmatched to any gene: 10. The CDR3 has 14 amino acids. The germline gives CDR1 SGHTA, CDR2 FQGNSA.